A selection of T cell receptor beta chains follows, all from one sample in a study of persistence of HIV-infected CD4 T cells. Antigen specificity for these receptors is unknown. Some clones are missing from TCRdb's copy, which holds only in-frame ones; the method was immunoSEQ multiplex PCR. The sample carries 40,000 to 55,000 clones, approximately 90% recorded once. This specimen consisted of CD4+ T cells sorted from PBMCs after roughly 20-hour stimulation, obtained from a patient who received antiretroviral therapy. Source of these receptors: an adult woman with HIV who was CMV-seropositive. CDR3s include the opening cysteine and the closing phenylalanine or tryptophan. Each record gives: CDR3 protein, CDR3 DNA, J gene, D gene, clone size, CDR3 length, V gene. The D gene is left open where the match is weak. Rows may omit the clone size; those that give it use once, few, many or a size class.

CDR3: CASSSLPGASSYEQYF; DNA: TGCGCCAGCAGCTCCCTGCCGGGAGCCAGCTCCTACGAGCAGTACTTC; J: TRBJ2-7; D: -; size: -; length: 16; V: TRBV5-1
CDR3: CASSLRRERTEAFF; DNA: TGTGCCAGCAGCTTACGCAGGGAGAGGACTGAAGCTTTCTTT; J: TRBJ1-1; D: -; size: once; length: 14; V: TRBV7-2
CDR3: CATSDTGDVGGYTF; DNA: TGTGCCACCAGTGATACAGGGGACGTAGGAGGCTACACCTTC; J: TRBJ1-2; D: TRBD1; size: -; length: 14; V: TRBV24-1
CDR3: CASSPSEGRRETQYF; DNA: TGTGCCAGCAGCCCCTCAGAGGGTCGGAGAGAGACCCAGTACTTC; J: TRBJ2-5; D: -; size: -; length: 15; V: TRBV7-8
CDR3: CASRSGMREKLFF; DNA: TGTGCCAGCCGGTCAGGGATGAGAGAAAAACTGTTTTTT; J: TRBJ1-4; D: -; size: -; length: 13; V: TRBV28
CDR3: CASSRLRDGGELFF; DNA: TGTGCCAGCAGCAGATTGAGGGACGGCGGGGAGCTGTTTTTT; J: TRBJ2-2; D: -; size: -; length: 14; V: TRBV21-1
CDR3: CASSVGDPNEKLFF; DNA: TGTGCCAGCAGCGTAGGGGATCCAAATGAAAAACTGTTTTTT; J: TRBJ1-4; D: -; size: -; length: 14; V: TRBV9
CDR3: CASSMKGIPSTDTQYF; DNA: TGTGCCAGCAGCATGAAGGGGATTCCTAGCACAGATACGCAGTATTTT; J: TRBJ2-3; D: -; size: few; length: 16; V: TRBV5-5
CDR3: CASSIKGSYHQPQHF; DNA: TGTGCCAGTAGTATAAAGGGTAGTTATCATCAGCCCCAGCATTTT; J: TRBJ1-5; D: -; size: -; length: 15; V: TRBV19
CDR3: CASSPTGYEQYF; DNA: TGTGCCAGCAGTCCTACGGGTTACGAGCAGTACTTC; J: TRBJ2-7; D: -; size: -; length: 12; V: TRBV27
CDR3: CASSPGGKGPYNEQFF; DNA: TGTGCCAGCAGCCCCGGAGGCAAGGGGCCCTACAATGAGCAGTTCTTC; J: TRBJ2-1; D: -; size: -; length: 16; V: TRBV6-4
CDR3: CATSRDRSLDPEQYF; DNA: TGTGCCACCAGCAGAGACCGGAGTCTAGATCCGGAGCAGTACTTC; J: TRBJ2-7; D: -; size: -; length: 15; V: TRBV15
CDR3: CASSQRLGLGYGYTF; DNA: TGTGCCAGCAGCCAACGATTGGGGTTGGGGTATGGCTACACCTTC; J: TRBJ1-2; D: -; size: once; length: 15; V: TRBV3-1/TRBV3-2
CDR3: CASSRGSNSNQPQHF; DNA: TGTGCCAGCAGTCGGGGGTCGAATAGCAATCAGCCCCAGCATTTT; J: TRBJ1-5; D: -; size: -; length: 15; V: TRBV3-1/TRBV3-2
CDR3: CASSRGLRTDTQYF; DNA: TGTGCCAGCAGCCGTGGACTTCGCACAGATACGCAGTATTTT; J: TRBJ2-3; D: -; size: -; length: 14; V: TRBV7-6
CDR3: CASSPIPWTGKVAGELFF; DNA: TGTGCCAGCAGCCCAATCCCCTGGACAGGGAAGGTCGCCGGGGAGCTGTTTTTT; J: TRBJ2-2; D: TRBD1; size: once; length: 18; V: TRBV14
CDR3: CASSDGYYGYTF; DNA: TGCGCCAGCTCTGACGGCTACTATGGCTACACCTTC; J: TRBJ1-2; D: -; size: -; length: 12; V: TRBV10-1
CDR3: CASSLLTGGSYEQYF; DNA: TGTGCCAGCAGTTTATTGACAGGGGGATCCTACGAGCAGTACTTC; J: TRBJ2-7; D: TRBD1; size: -; length: 15; V: TRBV28
CDR3: CASSLGRGPGEQYF; DNA: TGTGCCAGCAGCTTGGGAAGGGGTCCGGGCGAGCAGTACTTC; J: TRBJ2-7; D: -; size: -; length: 14; V: TRBV5-4
CDR3: CASSLRGQPQHF; DNA: TGTGCCAGCAGTTTGAGGGGGCAGCCCCAGCATTTT; J: TRBJ1-5; D: -; size: -; length: 12; V: TRBV28
CDR3: CASSVGEGTEAFF; DNA: TGTGCCAGCAGTGTGGGGGAGGGAACTGAAGCTTTCTTT; J: TRBJ1-1; D: -; size: once; length: 13; V: TRBV2
CDR3: CASSPRLGGGEGYTF; DNA: TGTGCCAGCAGCCCACGGTTGGGGGGCGGAGAGGGCTACACCTTC; J: TRBJ1-2; D: -; size: -; length: 15; V: TRBV7-3
CDR3: CASSNLRGSRGPGNTIYF; DNA: TGTGCCAGCAGCAACCTAAGGGGCTCCCGGGGACCTGGAAACACCATATATTTT; J: TRBJ1-3; D: -; size: -; length: 18; V: TRBV21-1
CDR3: CSAGVAEQYF; DNA: TGCAGTGCTGGGGTGGCAGAGCAGTACTTC; J: TRBJ2-7; D: -; size: -; length: 10; V: TRBV20-1
CDR3: CASSQVIMGGQNTGELFF; DNA: TGTGCCAGCAGCCAAGTAATTATGGGGGGCCAGAACACCGGGGAGCTGTTTTTT; J: TRBJ2-2; D: -; size: -; length: 18; V: TRBV3-1/TRBV3-2
CDR3: CASSSGTASSYNSPLHF; DNA: TGTGCCAGCAGCTCCGGGACAGCGAGCTCCTATAATTCACCCCTCCACTTT; J: TRBJ1-6; D: TRBD1; size: -; length: 17; V: TRBV7-9
CDR3: CASSPSRINTEAFF; DNA: TGTGCCAGCAGCCCTAGCCGTATAAACACTGAAGCTTTCTTT; J: TRBJ1-1; D: -; size: -; length: 14; V: TRBV7-6
CDR3: CASSQFADTQYF; DNA: TGTGCCAGCAGCCAGTTCGCAGATACGCAGTATTTT; J: TRBJ2-3; D: -; size: -; length: 12; V: TRBV3-1/TRBV3-2
CDR3: CASSLGTGSAETQYF; DNA: TGTGCCAGCAGTCTCGGGACAGGGTCGGCAGAGACCCAGTACTTC; J: TRBJ2-5; D: TRBD1; size: -; length: 15; V: TRBV27
CDR3: CASSKALRTGGYGYTF; DNA: TGTGCCAGCAGCAAAGCGCTGAGGACAGGGGGGTATGGCTACACCTTC; J: TRBJ1-2; D: -; size: -; length: 16; V: TRBV21-1
CDR3: CASSFGRRYEQYF; DNA: TGTGCCAGCAGCTTTGGACGGAGATACGAGCAGTACTTC; J: TRBJ2-7; D: -; size: -; length: 13; V: TRBV7-8
CDR3: CASSLGQGPYGYTF; DNA: TGTGCCAGCAGCTTAGGGCAGGGACCCTATGGCTACACCTTC; J: TRBJ1-2; D: -; size: -; length: 14; V: TRBV7-8
CDR3: CATSPRGILDYGYTF; DNA: TGTGCCACCAGCCCCAGGGGTATTCTCGACTATGGCTACACCTTC; J: TRBJ1-2; D: -; size: -; length: 15; V: TRBV15
CDR3: CASSEALGLAGAVQLFF; DNA: TGTGCCAGCAGTGAGGCCTTGGGACTAGCGGGAGCGGTACAATTATTCTTC; J: TRBJ2-1; D: TRBD2; size: -; length: 17; V: TRBV6-1
CDR3: CASSVATENSPLHF; DNA: TGTGCCAGCAGCGTAGCTACAGAAAATTCACCCCTCCACTTT; J: TRBJ1-6; D: -; size: -; length: 14; V: TRBV9
CDR3: CASSKGENTEAFF; DNA: TGTGCCAGCAGCAAAGGTGAGAACACTGAAGCTTTCTTT; J: TRBJ1-1; D: -; size: -; length: 13; V: TRBV21-1
CDR3: CASSLVSGGGTDTQYF; DNA: TGTGCCAGCAGCTTAGTGTCGGGAGGTGGGACAGATACGCAGTATTTT; J: TRBJ2-3; D: TRBD2; size: -; length: 16; V: TRBV7-6
CDR3: CASSTAGVLSDGQIRPQHF; DNA: TGTGCCAGTAGTACGGCGGGGGTTTTGTCGGACGGACAGATTCGGCCCCAGCATTTT; J: TRBJ1-5; D: -; size: -; length: 19; V: TRBV19
CDR3: CASSSGTGNIQYF; DNA: TGTGCCAGCAGCTCCGGGACAGGAAACATTCAGTACTTC; J: TRBJ2-4; D: TRBD1; size: -; length: 13; V: TRBV7-3
CDR3: CASWGTGDSAYEQYF; DNA: TGTGCCAGCTGGGGAACAGGGGACAGCGCCTACGAGCAGTACTTC; J: TRBJ2-7; D: TRBD1; size: -; length: 15; V: TRBV6-5
CDR3: CASGRENGWVEQYF; DNA: TGCGCCAGCGGCCGGGAGAACGGGTGGGTCGAGCAGTACTTC; J: TRBJ2-7; D: -; size: -; length: 14; V: TRBV10-2